The sequence of this T cell receptor beta chain was determined in a study of cytomegalovirus exposure and HLA in healthy donors. Study-level points and caveats: Rarity characterized most TCR sequences, yet some public TCRs appeared in many donors.

The germline gives CDR1 SGHTS, CDR2 YDEGEE. CDR3 length equals 14 residues. The V and J ends lost 0 bases and 1 base respectively, with 6 bases between them. A few counts support this clone. What it binds is not known. TCRdb keeps only in-frame clones here, not all; method: immunoSEQ multiplex PCR. The table shows some 45,000 clones, with roughly 90% occurring only once. V is TRBV5-8 and J is TRBJ2-3; a possible D gene is TRBD1 (6 bases). This clonotype was obtained from a man between 18 and 35 years old in good health and CMV-seronegative. The sequencing input was PBMCs. As DNA, the CDR3 is TGTGCCAGCAGCTTGGACAGGGGCACAGATACGCAGTATTTT. The encoded protein is CASSLDRGTDTQYF.